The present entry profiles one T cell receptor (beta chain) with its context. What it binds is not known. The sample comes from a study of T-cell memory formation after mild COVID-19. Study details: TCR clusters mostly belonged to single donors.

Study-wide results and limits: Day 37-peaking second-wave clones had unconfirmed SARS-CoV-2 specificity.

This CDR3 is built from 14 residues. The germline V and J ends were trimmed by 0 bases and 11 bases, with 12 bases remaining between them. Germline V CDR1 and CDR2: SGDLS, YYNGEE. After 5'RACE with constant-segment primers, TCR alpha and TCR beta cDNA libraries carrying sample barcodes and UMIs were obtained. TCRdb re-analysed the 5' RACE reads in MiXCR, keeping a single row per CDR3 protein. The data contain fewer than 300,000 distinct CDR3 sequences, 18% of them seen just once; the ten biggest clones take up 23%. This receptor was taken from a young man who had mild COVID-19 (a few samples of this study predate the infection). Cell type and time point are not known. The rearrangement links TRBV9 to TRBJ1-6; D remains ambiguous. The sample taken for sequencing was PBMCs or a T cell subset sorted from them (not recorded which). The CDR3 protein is CASSVVSAGPPLHF. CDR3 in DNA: TGTGCCAGCAGCGTAGTATCAGCAGGACCACCCCTCCACTTT.